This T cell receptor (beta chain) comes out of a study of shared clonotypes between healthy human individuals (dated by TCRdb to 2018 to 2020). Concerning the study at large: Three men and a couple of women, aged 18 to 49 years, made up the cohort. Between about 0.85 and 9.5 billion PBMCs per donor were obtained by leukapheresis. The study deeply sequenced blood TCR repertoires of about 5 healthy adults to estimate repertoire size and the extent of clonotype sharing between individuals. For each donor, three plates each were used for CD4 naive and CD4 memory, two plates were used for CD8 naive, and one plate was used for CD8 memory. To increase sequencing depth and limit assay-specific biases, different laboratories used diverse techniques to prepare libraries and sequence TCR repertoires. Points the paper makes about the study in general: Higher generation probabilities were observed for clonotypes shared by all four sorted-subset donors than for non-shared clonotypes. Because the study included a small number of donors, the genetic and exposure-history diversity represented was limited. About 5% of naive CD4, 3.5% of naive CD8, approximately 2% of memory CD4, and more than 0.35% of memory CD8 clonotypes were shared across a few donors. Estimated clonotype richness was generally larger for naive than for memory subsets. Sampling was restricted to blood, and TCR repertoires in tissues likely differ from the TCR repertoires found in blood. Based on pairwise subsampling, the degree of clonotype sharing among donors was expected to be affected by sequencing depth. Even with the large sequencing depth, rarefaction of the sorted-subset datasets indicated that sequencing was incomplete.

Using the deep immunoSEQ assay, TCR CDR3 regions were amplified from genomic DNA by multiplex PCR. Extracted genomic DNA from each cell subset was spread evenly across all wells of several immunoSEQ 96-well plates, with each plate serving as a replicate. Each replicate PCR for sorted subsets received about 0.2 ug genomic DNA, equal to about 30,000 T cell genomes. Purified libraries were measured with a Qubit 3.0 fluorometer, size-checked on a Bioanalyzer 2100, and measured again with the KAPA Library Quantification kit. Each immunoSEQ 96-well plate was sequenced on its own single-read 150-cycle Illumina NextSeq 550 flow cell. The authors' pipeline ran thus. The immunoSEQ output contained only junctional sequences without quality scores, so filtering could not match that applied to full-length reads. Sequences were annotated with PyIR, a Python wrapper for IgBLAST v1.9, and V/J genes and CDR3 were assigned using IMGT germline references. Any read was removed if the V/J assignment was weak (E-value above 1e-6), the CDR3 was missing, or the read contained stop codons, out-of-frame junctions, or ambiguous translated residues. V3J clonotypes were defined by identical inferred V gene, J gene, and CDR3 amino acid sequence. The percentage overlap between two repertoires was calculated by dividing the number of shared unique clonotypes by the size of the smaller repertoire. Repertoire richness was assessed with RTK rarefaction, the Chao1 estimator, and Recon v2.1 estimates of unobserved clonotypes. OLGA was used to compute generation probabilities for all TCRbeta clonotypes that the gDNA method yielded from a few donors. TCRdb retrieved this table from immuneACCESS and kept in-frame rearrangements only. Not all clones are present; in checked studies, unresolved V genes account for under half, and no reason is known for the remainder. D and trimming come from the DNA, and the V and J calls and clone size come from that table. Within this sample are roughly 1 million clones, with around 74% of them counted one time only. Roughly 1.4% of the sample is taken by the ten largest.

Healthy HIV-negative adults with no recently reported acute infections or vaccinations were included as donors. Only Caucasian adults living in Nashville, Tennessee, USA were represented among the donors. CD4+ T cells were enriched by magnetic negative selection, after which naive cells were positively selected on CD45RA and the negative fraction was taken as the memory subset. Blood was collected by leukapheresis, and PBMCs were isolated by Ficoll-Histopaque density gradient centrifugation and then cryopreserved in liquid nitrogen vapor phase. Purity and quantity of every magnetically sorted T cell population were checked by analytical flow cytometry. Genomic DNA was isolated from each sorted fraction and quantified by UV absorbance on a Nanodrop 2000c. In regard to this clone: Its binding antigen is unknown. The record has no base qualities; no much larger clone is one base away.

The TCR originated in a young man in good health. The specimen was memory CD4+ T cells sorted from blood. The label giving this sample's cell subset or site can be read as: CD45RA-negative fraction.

The DNA is as follows: TGTGCCAGCAGCACCGGGACAGGGGGCACCGGGGAGCTGTTTTTT. Its translation reads: CASSTGTGGTGELFF. Recombination joined TRBV7-2 with TRBJ2-2, with TRBD1 identical over 11 junction bases. CDR1 and CDR2 are read off the germline V gene as SGHTA and FQGNSA. After removal of 5 bases from V and 4 bases from J, the junction retains 3 bases not matched to a gene. The CDR3 runs 15 amino acids, cysteine and phenylalanine included. Kept here is only the CDR3 DNA, which spans 45 bases and is read in frame from base 1.